Presented here are 26 T cell receptor beta chains from one specimen sequenced in a study of shared clonotypes between healthy human individuals (dated by TCRdb to 2018 to 2020). The method behind the library was the immunoSEQ multiplex PCR assay. As stored in TCRdb, this immuneACCESS dataset retains in-frame rearrangements with V and J assigned. A fraction of the clones does not appear; measured against another copy, unresolved V genes explain less than half of the discrepancy, and the remainder lacks a known reason. This sample lists roughly 500,000 clones; more than 95% were detected once. About 0.064% of the sample is in the top ten clones. The sequencing input was naive CD4+ T cells sorted from blood. Read against the paper, the sample's cell subset or site label means: CD45RA+ positively selected. These receptors were collected from a woman younger than 45 in good health.

The sample holds one count of this clone. The genes are TRBV11-3 and TRBJ2-3; weak D call: TRBD2 (6 bases). Germline V gene lookup returns CDR1 SGHNT and CDR2 YENEEA. This CDR3 contains 15 residues. V was cut by 2 bases and J by 4 bases, with 13 bases left in between. CDR3 DNA: TGTGCCAGCAGCTTAATCGGGGGAGTGTCAGATACGCAGTATTTT. Translating gives CASSLIGGVSDTQYF.

The chain employs TRBV19 and TRBJ1-2, with D possibly being TRBD1 (6 bases). Trimming pared 7 bases from V and 1 base from J, leaving 16 bases between. Per the germline V gene, CDR1 is LNHDA and CDR2 is SQIVND (reference sequence). CDR3 length: 15 residues. The CDR3 DNA sequence: TGTGCCAGTAAGGGCAGGGGCCATAGTAACTATGGCTACACCTTC. It codes for CASKGRGHSNYGYTF.

This clone was seen once. The chain employs TRBV6-1 and TRBJ2-7; 7 bases map to TRBD1. Trimming took 4 bases from V and 3 from J; bases not matched to a gene: 9. The CDR3 spans 15 residues. The germline gives CDR1 MNHNS, CDR2 SASEGT. The CDR3 bases are TGTGCCAGCAGTGTTGGGGACAGTATCTTCTACGAGCAGTACTTC. Its translation: CASSVGDSIFYEQYF.

The gene calls are TRBV13 and TRBJ2-7, with D perhaps matching TRBD2 (6 bases). V shed 3 bases and J shed 0 bases, with 15 bases lying between them. CDR1 and CDR2 (germline): PRHDT, FYEKMQ (reference sequence). CDR3 length: 16 amino acids. The CDR3: CASSFGEREFSYEQYF. CDR3 coding DNA: TGTGCCAGCAGCTTTGGAGAACGGGAGTTCTCCTACGAGCAGTACTTC.

CDR3 sequence: CASSLKGWREATDTQYF. The CDR3 region has the DNA TGTGCCAGCAGTTTAAAGGGTTGGCGGGAGGCCACAGATACGCAGTATTTT. The chain uses TRBV28 and TRBJ2-3, with 8 bases lining up with TRBD2. This CDR3 is built from 17 residues. V trimming: 2 bases; J trimming: 2 bases; junction bases outside the gene matches: 9. The germline V gene has CDR1 MDHEN and CDR2 SYDVKM.

CDR3 loop: CASSPKGLAGGNEQFF. The DNA of the CDR3 is TGTGCCAGCAGCCCCAAAGGACTAGCGGGAGGGAATGAGCAGTTCTTC. V is TRBV7-2 and J is TRBJ2-1, with TRBD2 matching over 15 bases. Germline V lookup: CDR1 SGHTA, CDR2 FQGNSA. This CDR3 contains 16 residues. The V and J ends lost 5 bases and 7 bases, in that order; junction bases with no gene match: 6.

V gene TRBV11-2 combines with J gene TRBJ2-7, with 8 nucleotides matching TRBD1. The CDR3 loop spans 14 amino acids. Germline V gene lookup returns CDR1 SGHAT and CDR2 FQNNGV. Trimming took 3 bases from V and 4 from J; bases not matched to a gene: 5. The CDR3 is CASSFEDRAYEQYF. CDR3 nucleotide sequence: TGTGCCAGCAGCTTTGAGGACAGGGCGTACGAGCAGTACTTC.

The chain joins TRBV19 to TRBJ1-3; TRBD1 matches 8 bases. The germline V gene has CDR1 LNHDA and CDR2 SQIVND (reference sequence). Germline trimming cut 6 bases from V and 0 bases from J; bases unmatched to any gene: 7. The CDR3 sequence is 16 residues long. CDR3 nucleotides: TGTGCCAGTAGCACAGGGGGATACTACTCTGGAAACACCATATATTTT. Amino acids: CASSTGGYYSGNTIYF.

The V and J genes are TRBV27 and TRBJ2-1; TRBD1 aligns across 7 bases. Germline CDR1 is MNHEY and CDR2 is SMNVEV (reference sequence). The CDR3 runs 16 residues. V shed 2 bases and J 8 bases; nucleotides not matched to a gene: 12. The CDR3 sequence: CASSLETGTVMYEQFF. In nucleotides, the CDR3 is TGTGCCAGCAGTTTAGAGACCGGGACAGTCATGTATGAGCAGTTCTTC.

The genes are TRBV28 and TRBJ1-5; no definite D call. Germline-derived CDR1 and CDR2 are MDHEN and SYDVKM. The V end lost 2 bases, the J end lost 4 bases, and 9 bases lay between the germline ends. The CDR3 spans 14 residues. This CDR3 reads CASSLDGKNQPQHF. The CDR3 DNA reads as TGTGCCAGCAGTTTAGATGGGAAAAATCAGCCCCAGCATTTT.

This clone was seen once. The chain links TRBV5-1 to TRBJ2-7; 7 bases are a match to TRBD1. CDR3 length: 14 amino acids. V was clipped by 4 bases and J by 3 bases; unmatched bases: 7. The germline V gene has CDR1 SGHRS and CDR2 YFSETQ. The chain's CDR3 is CASSPSGTVYEQYF. The CDR3 DNA follows: TGCGCCAGCAGCCCATCCGGGACAGTCTACGAGCAGTACTTC.

The rearrangement joins TRBV28 to TRBJ1-1; 8 nucleotides agree with TRBD1. CDR1 is MDHEN and CDR2 is SYDVKM in the germline V gene. V dropped 5 bases and J dropped 1; count of bases not matched to a gene: 6. The CDR3 loop spans 15 amino acids. CDR3 in amino acids: CASSTPTGGNTEAFF. CDR3 in DNA: TGTGCCAGCAGTACTCCTACAGGGGGGAACACTGAAGCTTTCTTT.

V and J are TRBV4-1 and TRBJ1-4; maybe TRBD1 (6 bases). The ends were cut back, 0 bases at V and 8 bases at J, with 16 bases in the middle. CDR3 length: 16 amino acids. Per the germline V gene, CDR1 is MGHRA and CDR2 is YSYEKL. This chain's CDR3 is CASSQDGAGVQEKLFF. In DNA form, the CDR3 reads TGCGCCAGCAGCCAAGATGGGGCAGGGGTGCAAGAAAAACTGTTTTTT.

In DNA form, the CDR3 reads TGTGCCAGCAGGGAAAGGACAGGGGCATATTCACCCCTCCACTTT. Translated: CASRERTGAYSPLHF. V gene TRBV5-8 combines with J gene TRBJ1-6; 9 nucleotides agree with TRBD1. Germline V gene lookup returns CDR1 SGHTS and CDR2 YDEGEE. This CDR3 spans 15 amino acids. The ends lost 5 bases at V and 8 bases at J; junction bases unmatched: 8.

V is TRBV7-8 and J is TRBJ2-3; possibly TRBD2 for D (5 bases). The length of the CDR3 is 17 residues. V was shortened by 0 bases and J by 3 bases, with 16 bases between the two germline ends. Germline assignment: CDR1 SGHVS and CDR2 FQNEAQ. CDR3 amino acids: CASSLALSGPGTDTQYF. CDR3 coding DNA: TGTGCCAGCAGCTTAGCGCTCAGCGGACCTGGGACAGATACGCAGTATTTT.

The V and J genes are TRBV6-1 and TRBJ2-7, with TRBD1 matching over 7 bases. The trim removed 5 bases at V and 3 bases at J, leaving 4 bases unmatched. CDR1 is MNHNS and CDR2 is SASEGT in the germline V gene. CDR3 length: 13 amino acids. CDR3 loop: CASSKDRDYEQYF. In DNA form, the CDR3 reads TGTGCCAGCAGTAAAGACAGGGACTACGAGCAGTACTTC.

This sequence joins TRBV7-9 and TRBJ2-5, with TRBD2 identical over 9 bases. The tail of the sequence fits TRBJ2-7 better, so the J call may be wrong. Germline V CDR1 and CDR2: SEHNR, FQNEAQ (reference sequence). The CDR3 length is 15 residues. DNA of the CDR3: TGTGCCAGCAGCTTAGCCCTAGCGGGAAACTACGAGCAGTACTTC. Protein: CASSLALAGNYEQYF.

This chain joins TRBV11-3 and TRBJ2-7, with D uncertain. CDR3 length equals 15 residues. V was clipped by 1 base and J by 0 bases, with 10 bases between them. CDR1 is SGHNT, CDR2 YENEEA, per germline. In nucleotides, the CDR3 is TGTGCCAGCAGCTTAGGGGCAGGTAGCTCCTACGAGCAGTACTTC. This encodes CASSLGAGSSYEQYF.

The chain recombines TRBV6-5 with TRBJ1-1, with 10 bases matching TRBD1. V lost 2 bases, J lost 8 bases, and 2 bases stayed unmatched. Germline CDR1 reads MNHEY; CDR2 reads SVGAGI. The CDR3 loop spans 13 amino acids. CDR3 loop: CASSYQGQGEAFF. CDR3 nucleotides: TGTGCCAGCAGTTACCAGGGACAGGGGGAAGCTTTCTTT.

The V call is TRBV27, the J call TRBJ2-5; D tentatively fits TRBD1 or TRBD2 (5 bases each). V was cut by 6 bases and J by 6 bases, with 26 bases left in between. The CDR3 sequence is 17 residues long. Germline CDR1 and CDR2: MNHEY and SMNVEV (reference sequence). CDR3 protein: CASRTSNRDPTMKTQYF. CDR3 DNA sequence: TGTGCCAGCAGAACCTCTAACCGGGACCCAACAATGAAGACCCAGTACTTC.

CDR3: CASSVGDYGYTF. In nucleotides, the CDR3 is TGTGCCAGCAGCGTAGGGGACTATGGCTACACCTTC. The J gene is TRBJ1-2, the V gene TRBV9; D not resolved. The CDR3 consists of 12 residues. V was cut by 0 bases and J by 3 bases, with 3 bases left in between. Looked up from germline, CDR1 is SGDLS and CDR2 is YYNGEE.

The chain employs TRBV28 and TRBJ2-1, with 9 bases aligning to TRBD2. V lost 3 bases to trimming and J lost 2 bases; unmatched junction nucleotides: 5. Germline V CDR1 and CDR2: MDHEN, SYDVKM. The CDR3 length is 16 residues. CDR3: CASSFYSGGTYNEQFF. CDR3 nucleotides: TGTGCCAGCAGTTTTTACAGCGGGGGGACCTACAATGAGCAGTTCTTC.

This chain connects TRBV6-6 to TRBJ2-7; 8 nucleotides agree with TRBD1. This CDR3 is built from 12 residues. J was trimmed by 3 bases and V by 6 bases; bases with no gene match: 1. The germline V gene has CDR1 MNHNY and CDR2 SVGAGI (reference sequence). CDR3 sequence (DNA): TGTGCCAGCAGCGACAGGGGCTACGAGCAGTACTTC. The encoded protein is CASSDRGYEQYF.

This rearrangement joins TRBV2 to TRBJ2-7; TRBD1 aligns across 8 bases. Trimming took 1 base from V and 9 from J; bases not matched to a gene: 11. CDR3 length: 15 amino acids. Germline V gene data show CDR1 as SNHLY and CDR2 as FYNNEI. The chain's CDR3 is CASSEGTGTRLRQYF. The CDR3 DNA is TGTGCCAGCAGTGAAGGGACAGGGACCAGACTTAGGCAGTACTTC.

This clone was recorded a few times. This chain's CDR3 is CSTRRNTEAFF. The CDR3 bases are TGCAGCACTCGGAGGAACACTGAAGCTTTCTTT. The V call is TRBV29-1, the J call TRBJ1-1; D not certain. The germline V and J ends were trimmed by 8 bases and 1 base, with 8 bases remaining between them. This CDR3 comprises 11 residues. Germline lookup yields CDR1 SQVTM and CDR2 ANQGSEA.

The chain carries TRBV27 and TRBJ1-3; D is undetermined. There are 12 residues in the CDR3. Germline CDR1 MNHEY, CDR2 SMNVEV (reference sequence). Trimming removed 7 bases at V and 8 bases at J, with 12 bases between. The CDR3 region has the DNA TGTGCCAGCACTCGAACCCCCGACACCATATATTTT. It is translated as CASTRTPDTIYF.